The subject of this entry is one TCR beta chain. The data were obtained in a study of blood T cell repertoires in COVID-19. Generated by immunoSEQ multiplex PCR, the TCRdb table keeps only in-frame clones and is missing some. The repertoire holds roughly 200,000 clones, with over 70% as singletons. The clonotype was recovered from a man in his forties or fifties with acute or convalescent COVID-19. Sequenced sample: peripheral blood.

CDR3 in DNA: TGTGCCAGCAGCTTAAACACGGGATTTCACACTGAAGCTTTCTTT. Protein: CASSLNTGFHTEAFF. The J gene is TRBJ1-1, the V gene TRBV7-2; D is uncertain. Trimming removed 2 bases at V and 3 bases at J, with 13 bases between. The CDR3 is 15 residues long. The germline V gene encodes CDR1 SGHTA and CDR2 FQGNSA.